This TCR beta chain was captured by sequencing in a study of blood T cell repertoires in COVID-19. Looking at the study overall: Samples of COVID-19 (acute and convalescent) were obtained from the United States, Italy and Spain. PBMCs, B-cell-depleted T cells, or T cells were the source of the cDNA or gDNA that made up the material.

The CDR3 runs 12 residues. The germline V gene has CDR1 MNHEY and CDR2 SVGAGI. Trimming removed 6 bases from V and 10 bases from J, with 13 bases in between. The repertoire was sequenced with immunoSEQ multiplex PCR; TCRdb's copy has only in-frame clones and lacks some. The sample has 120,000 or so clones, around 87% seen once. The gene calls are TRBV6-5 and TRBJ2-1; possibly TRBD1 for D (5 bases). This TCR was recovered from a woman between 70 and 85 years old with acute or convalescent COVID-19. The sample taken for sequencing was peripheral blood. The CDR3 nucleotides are TGTGCCAGCAGCCCCCAGGGCGGAGAGCAGTTCTTC. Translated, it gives CASSPQGGEQFF.